These 10 T cell receptor beta chains were all obtained from the same sample, sequenced in a study of T cell changes during pregnancy in multiple sclerosis. Generated by immunoSEQ multiplex PCR, the TCRdb table keeps only in-frame clones and is missing some. Among about 48,000 clones listed, 85% to 95% were seen once. This specimen was CD4+ T cells from peripheral blood mononuclear cells, taken in the second trimester of pregnancy. These receptors all stem from a female donor in good health, enrolled as a control in a pregnancy study.

This clone has only one observation. The chain links TRBV12-5 to TRBJ1-2, with D maybe TRBD1 (6 bases). CDR1 is LGHNT and CDR2 is FRNRAP in the germline V gene. The CDR3 is 13 amino acids. Trimming stripped 2 bases from V and 4 bases from J, with 8 bases between. The CDR3 DNA is TGTGCTAGTGGTTTGTCACAGGGCTATGGCTACACCTTC. The encoded protein is CASGLSQGYGYTF.

The J gene is TRBJ2-3, the V gene TRBV4-1, with D perhaps matching TRBD2 (5 bases). The CDR3 has 13 amino acids. Germline values: CDR1 MGHRA, CDR2 YSYEKL. The V and J ends lost 0 bases and 7 bases respectively, with 8 bases between them. The CDR3 nucleotides are TGCGCCAGCAGCCAAGAACTAGGTTATACGCAGTATTTT. As protein: CASSQELGYTQYF.

V usage is TRBV19 and J usage is TRBJ2-5; D is unclear. Germline V lookup: CDR1 LNHDA, CDR2 SQIVND (reference sequence). V lost 2 bases and J 3 bases, leaving 19 bases between the germline ends. The CDR3 is 17 amino acids. The CDR3 here is CASSIIHWSSAKETQYF. The CDR3 DNA is TGTGCCAGTAGTATAATTCACTGGTCTAGTGCCAAAGAGACCCAGTACTTC.

The chain joins TRBV5-1 to TRBJ2-1; 11 bases match TRBD2. Germline V lookup: CDR1 SGHRS, CDR2 YFSETQ. Trimming took 7 bases from V and 9 from J; bases not matched to a gene: 9. This CDR3 is built from 14 residues. The CDR3 region is CASFLAGGVGEQFF. CDR3 sequence (DNA): TGCGCCAGCTTCCTAGCGGGGGGAGTGGGTGAGCAGTTCTTC.

The CDR3 protein is CASSPRPLQGAYEQYF. CDR3 bases: TGTGCCAGTTCACCCCGTCCCCTGCAGGGCGCTTACGAGCAGTACTTC. The rearrangement uses TRBV19 and TRBJ2-7; tentatively, D is TRBD1 (5 bases). V gave up 8 bases and J gave up 4 bases, with 24 bases separating them. The CDR3 runs 16 residues. In germline, CDR1 is LNHDA, CDR2 SQIVND (reference sequence).

V is TRBV18 and J is TRBJ2-7; D might be TRBD2 (6 bases). Germline V gives CDR1 KGHSH, CDR2 LQKENI. There are 15 residues in the CDR3. The V end was cut by 3 bases, the J end by 1 base, with 13 bases between. The CDR3 nucleotides are TGTGCCAGCTCACCCTCCCCCGGGGGTTCCTACGAGCAGTACTTC. Its translation: CASSPSPGGSYEQYF.

The chain uses TRBV6-5 and TRBJ1-1; no clear D. The germline gives CDR1 MNHEY, CDR2 SVGAGI. The CDR3 runs to 15 residues. The V end lost 3 bases, the J end lost 0 bases, and 11 bases lay between the germline ends. The CDR3 is CASSYAPGLNTEAFF. Here the CDR3 DNA reads TGTGCCAGCAGTTATGCCCCAGGTCTGAACACTGAAGCTTTCTTT.

This clone showed up just a few times. This chain links TRBV28 with TRBJ1-2; 9 bases map to TRBD1. J gave up 4 bases and V 6 bases, and 9 bases lay outside the gene matches. CDR1 is MDHEN and CDR2 is SYDVKM in the germline V gene. The CDR3 length is 15 residues. Here the CDR3 DNA reads TGTGCCAGCAGCTCCGCCGGGACAGGGAGCTATGGCTACACCTTC. Its protein is CASSSAGTGSYGYTF.

The chain carries TRBV4-2 and TRBJ2-1; tentatively, D is TRBD2 (5 bases). There are 13 residues in the CDR3. The germline V and J ends were trimmed by 1 base and 9 bases, with 10 bases remaining between them. Germline CDR1 LGHNA, CDR2 YNFKEQ. Here the CDR3 DNA reads TGTGCCAGCAGCCAAGTCGAGGGCGGTGAGCAGTTCTTC. Translation gives CASSQVEGGEQFF.

This clone has just one count. The chain uses TRBV11-2 and TRBJ1-1; D unresolved. The CDR3 length is 14 residues. From germline, CDR1 is SGHAT and CDR2 FQNNGV. V lost 2 bases and J 1 base, leaving 8 bases between the germline ends. CDR3 protein: CASSLTSGNTEAFF. The DNA of the CDR3 is TGTGCCAGCAGCTTAACTTCGGGGAACACTGAAGCTTTCTTT.